The following is a T cell receptor beta chain sequence with its context. Its specific antigen is unknown. No base qualities exist here, and no much larger clone lies one base off it. This specimen comes from a study of type 1 regulatory T cells (dated by TCRdb to the early 2020s). A note on the overall study: The study characterized an in vitro protocol that generated a Tr1-enriched, alloantigen-specific CD4 T cell product named T-allo10. T-allo10 was being evaluated clinically in patients with hematological malignancies who were receiving allogeneic hematopoietic stem cell transplantation.

Specificity for host alloantigens, anergy, and the capacity for alloantigen-specific suppression were described as properties of donor-derived T-allo10 cells. Sequencing relied on an Illumina MiSeq. The public reads were quality trimmed at Q25 with fastp and then assembled into clones with MiXCR by TCRdb, keeping productive beta chains. Every entry covers one CDR3 protein and lists the most common genes and DNA from its rows. The sample contains 60,000 to 70,000 distinct CDR3 sequences, roughly 60% of them found a single time. 7.6% of the sample belongs to the ten largest clones. From the cysteine through the phenylalanine, the CDR3 covers 14 amino acids. Only CDR3 DNA remains: 42 bases, in frame from the first base. The V and J ends are trimmed by 1 base and 7 bases, leaving 13 bases between them. For CDR1 and CDR2, the germline V gene lists LGHNA and YSLEER.

Sequenced sample: cultured T cells, either the whole culture or a sorted T cell fraction (not recorded which). The sample's cell subset or site label, in plain terms: Tr1-enriched cell product generated in vitro against host alloantigens. This receptor was identified in a human donor in good health. The chain is encoded by TRBV4-3 joined to TRBJ1-2; matching of 5 bases hints at TRBD1 as the D gene. In nucleotide form, the sequence is TGCGCCAGCAGCCAAGGAGGGACTTCGTTTGGCTACACCTTC. It specifies CASSQGGTSFGYTF.